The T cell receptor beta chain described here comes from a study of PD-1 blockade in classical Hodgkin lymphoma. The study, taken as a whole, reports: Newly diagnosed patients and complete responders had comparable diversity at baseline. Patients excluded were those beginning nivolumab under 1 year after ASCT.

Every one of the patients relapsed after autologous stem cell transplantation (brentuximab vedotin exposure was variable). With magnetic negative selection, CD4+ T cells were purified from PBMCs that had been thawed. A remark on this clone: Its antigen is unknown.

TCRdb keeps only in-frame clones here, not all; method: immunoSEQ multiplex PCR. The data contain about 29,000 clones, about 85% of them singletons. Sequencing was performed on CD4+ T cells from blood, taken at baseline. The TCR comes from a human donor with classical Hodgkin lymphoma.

The chain's CDR3 is CASSRGPGQGSTTEAFF. CDR3 DNA sequence: TGCGCCAGCAGCCGTGGACCGGGACAGGGTTCGACCACTGAAGCTTTCTTT. The J gene is TRBJ1-1, the V gene TRBV4-1; TRBD1 matches at 9 bases. The CDR3 has 17 amino acids. V shed 4 bases and J 4 bases; nucleotides not matched to a gene: 13. From germline, CDR1 is MGHRA and CDR2 YSYEKL.